This is a list of T cell receptor beta chains from one sample in a study of shared clonotypes between healthy human individuals. The data were produced by immunoSEQ multiplex PCR, yet TCRdb's version contains in-frame clones alone and is incomplete. The profile shows about 590,000 clones, roughly 96% of them singletons. Sequencing was done on a sample of naive CD8+ T cells sorted from blood. These receptor sequences come from a woman in her 30s in good health. Each CDR3 is given with its conserved first and last residue. Fields, in order: J gene, clone size, V gene, D gene, CDR3 protein, CDR3 DNA. D genes are given only for firm matches. Not every row has a clone size; where given, it reads once, few, many or a size class.

TRBJ2-7,-,TRBV10-3,-,CAISDGSSYEQYF,TGTGCCATCAGTGATGGGTCCTCCTACGAGCAGTACTTC
TRBJ1-1,-,TRBV20-1,-,CSATGNTEAFF,TGCAGTGCTACAGGAAACACTGAAGCTTTCTTT
TRBJ1-6,-,TRBV2,-,CASSVGANNSPLHF,TGTGCCAGCAGTGTGGGGGCGAATAATTCACCCCTCCACTTT
TRBJ1-1,-,TRBV25-1,-,CASSEYGGKRSEAFF,TGTGCCAGCAGTGAATACGGGGGCAAAAGGTCTGAAGCTTTCTTT
TRBJ2-1,-,TRBV5-1,TRBD2,CASSLELAGGTNEQFF,TGCGCCAGCAGCTTGGAACTAGCGGGAGGGACCAATGAGCAGTTCTTC
TRBJ1-3,-,TRBV5-5,-,CASSLLRANRNTIYF,TGTGCCAGCAGCTTACTCCGCGCCAACCGAAACACCATATATTTT
TRBJ2-7,-,TRBV4-1,TRBD2,CASSPVPGGTYEQYF,TGCGCCAGCAGCCCAGTGCCGGGAGGTACCTACGAGCAGTACTTC
TRBJ2-2,-,TRBV7-9,TRBD1,CASSPLPGQGPGELFF,TGTGCCAGCAGCCCTCTTCCAGGACAGGGGCCCGGGGAGCTGTTTTTT
TRBJ2-3,-,TRBV27,-,CASSLFLTDTQYF,TGTGCCAGCAGTTTATTTCTCACAGATACGCAGTATTTT
TRBJ1-5,few,TRBV28,-,CASTHSGRRVGNQPQHF,TGTGCCAGCACTCACTCCGGACGCAGGGTGGGCAATCAGCCCCAGCATTTT
TRBJ1-5,few,TRBV15,-,CATSRAGGWGNQPQHF,TGTGCCACCAGCAGAGCCGGAGGATGGGGCAATCAGCCCCAGCATTTT
TRBJ1-1,-,TRBV29-1,-,CSVVDRLYTDAEAFF,TGCAGCGTTGTGGACCGCCTTTATACAGACGCTGAAGCTTTCTTT
TRBJ2-1,once,TRBV7-7,-,CASSLAPGSSYNEQFF,TGTGCCAGCAGCTTAGCACCGGGAAGCTCCTACAATGAGCAGTTCTTC
TRBJ1-4,-,TRBV7-9,-,CASSLVPSGEANEKLFF,TGTGCCAGCAGCTTAGTACCTTCTGGGGAGGCTAATGAAAAACTGTTTTTT
TRBJ2-3,-,TRBV7-9,-,CAGAEPSTDTQYF,TGTGCCGGAGCAGAACCTAGCACAGATACGCAGTATTTT
TRBJ1-3,-,TRBV28,TRBD1,CASSKDRGKFMLDGNTIYF,TGTGCCAGCAGTAAGGACAGGGGAAAATTTATGCTCGATGGAAACACCATATATTTT
TRBJ2-7,-,TRBV7-9,TRBD2,CALAGESSYEQYF,TGTGCTCTAGCGGGAGAGAGCTCCTACGAGCAGTACTTC
TRBJ1-5,once,TRBV6-1,-,CASRGTGIEGQPQHF,TGTGCCAGCAGGGGAACAGGGATCGAGGGTCAGCCCCAGCATTTT
TRBJ2-4,once,TRBV2,TRBD2,CALSGASGSVGPLDIQYF,TGTGCCCTCTCCGGGGCTAGCGGGAGCGTCGGCCCCTTAGACATTCAGTACTTC
TRBJ2-1,-,TRBV4-1,-,CASSQGPEQFF,TGCGCCAGCAGCCAGGGGCCTGAGCAGTTCTTC
TRBJ1-1,-,TRBV29-1,-,CSVETGGHLMNTEAFF,TGCAGCGTTGAAACGGGGGGCCACTTAATGAACACTGAAGCTTTCTTT
TRBJ1-5,-,TRBV30,TRBD1,CAWDYGQGANQPQHF,TGTGCCTGGGATTACGGACAGGGGGCGAATCAGCCCCAGCATTTT
TRBJ2-2,-,TRBV27,TRBD1,CASSLSAGTGVRELFF,TGTGCCAGCAGTTTATCAGCCGGGACAGGGGTGCGGGAGCTGTTTTTT
TRBJ1-3,-,TRBV28,-,CASSSRASGNTIYF,TGTGCCAGCAGTTCCCGGGCCTCTGGAAACACCATATATTTT
TRBJ2-1,-,TRBV4-1,-,CASSPSGGPSYNEQFF,TGCGCCAGCAGCCCGAGCGGAGGGCCTTCCTACAATGAGCAGTTCTTC
TRBJ1-1,-,TRBV27,TRBD1,CASNLTPPGQGKGEGGKIDTEAFF,TGTGCCAGCAATTTGACGCCTCCCGGACAGGGGAAGGGGGAAGGAGGGAAAATCGACACTGAAGCTTTCTTT
TRBJ2-7,-,TRBV4-2,-,CASSQDREGRIYEQYF,TGTGCCAGCAGCCAAGATCGCGAGGGGAGAATCTACGAGCAGTACTTC
TRBJ2-7,-,TRBV2,-,CASSERGSLSSYEQYF,TGTGCCAGCAGTGAACGGGGGAGCTTGAGCTCCTACGAGCAGTACTTC
TRBJ2-1,-,TRBV5-1,-,CASSDGTDFSSYNEQFF,TGCGCCAGCAGCGATGGGACGGATTTTAGCTCCTACAATGAGCAGTTCTTC
TRBJ2-3,-,TRBV27,-,CASSYRDPRTGTQYF,TGTGCCAGCAGCTATAGGGACCCTCGGACTGGTACGCAGTATTTT
TRBJ2-5,-,TRBV7-9,TRBD2,CASSLALAGETQYF,TGTGCCAGCAGCTTAGCCCTAGCGGGAGAGACCCAGTACTTC
TRBJ2-1,-,TRBV7-9,-,CASSLEGGSYNEQFF,TGTGCCAGCAGCTTAGAAGGGGGATCATACAATGAGCAGTTCTTC
TRBJ2-2,-,TRBV2,TRBD1,CASSPGQGGGELFF,TGTGCCAGCAGCCCGGGACAGGGGGGCGGGGAGCTGTTTTTT
TRBJ2-1,once,TRBV25-1,TRBD2,CASSSEAGLQDEQFF,TGTGCCAGCAGTTCGGAAGCGGGATTACAAGATGAGCAGTTCTTC